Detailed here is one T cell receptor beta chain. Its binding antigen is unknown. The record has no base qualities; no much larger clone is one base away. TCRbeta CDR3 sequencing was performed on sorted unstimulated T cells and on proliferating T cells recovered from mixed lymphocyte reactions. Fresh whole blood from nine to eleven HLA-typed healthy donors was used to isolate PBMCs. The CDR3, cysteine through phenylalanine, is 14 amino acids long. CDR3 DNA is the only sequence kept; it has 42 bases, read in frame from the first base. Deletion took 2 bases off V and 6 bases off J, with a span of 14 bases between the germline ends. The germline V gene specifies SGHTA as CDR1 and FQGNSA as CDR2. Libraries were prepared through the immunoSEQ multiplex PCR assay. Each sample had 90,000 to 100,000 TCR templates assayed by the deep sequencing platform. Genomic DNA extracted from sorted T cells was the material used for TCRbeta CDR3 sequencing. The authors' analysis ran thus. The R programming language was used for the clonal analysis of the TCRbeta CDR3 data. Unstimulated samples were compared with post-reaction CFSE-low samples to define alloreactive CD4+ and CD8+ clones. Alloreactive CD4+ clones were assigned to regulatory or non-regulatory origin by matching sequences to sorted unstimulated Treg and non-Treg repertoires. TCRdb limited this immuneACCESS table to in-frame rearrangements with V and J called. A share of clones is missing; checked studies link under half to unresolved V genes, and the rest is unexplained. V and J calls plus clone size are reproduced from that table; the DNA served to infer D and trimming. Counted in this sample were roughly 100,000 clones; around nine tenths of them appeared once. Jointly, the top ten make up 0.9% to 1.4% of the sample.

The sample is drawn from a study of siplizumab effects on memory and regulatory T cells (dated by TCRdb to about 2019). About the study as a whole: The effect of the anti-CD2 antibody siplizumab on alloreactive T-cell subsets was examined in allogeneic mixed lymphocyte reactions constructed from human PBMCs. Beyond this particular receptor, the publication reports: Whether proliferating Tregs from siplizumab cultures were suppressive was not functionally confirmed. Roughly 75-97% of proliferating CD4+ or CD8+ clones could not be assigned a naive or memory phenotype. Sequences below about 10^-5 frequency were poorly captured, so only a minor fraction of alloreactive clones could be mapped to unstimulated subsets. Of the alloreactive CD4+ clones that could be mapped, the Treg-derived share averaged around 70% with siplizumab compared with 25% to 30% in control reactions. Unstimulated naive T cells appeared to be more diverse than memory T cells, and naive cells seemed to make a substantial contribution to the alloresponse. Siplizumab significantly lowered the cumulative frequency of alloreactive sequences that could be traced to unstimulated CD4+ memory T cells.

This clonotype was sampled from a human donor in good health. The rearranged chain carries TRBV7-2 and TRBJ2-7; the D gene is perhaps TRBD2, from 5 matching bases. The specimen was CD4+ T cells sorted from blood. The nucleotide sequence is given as TGTGCCAGCAGCTTATCCGCAGTTGCGGGCGAGCAGTACTTC. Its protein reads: CASSLSAVAGEQYF.